Included here is one T cell receptor (beta chain) sequence, with context. Antigen unknown. This specimen comes from a study of human T cells and chemical hapten exposure. V lost 4 bases and J lost 6; bases outside the gene matches: 18. Per the germline V gene, CDR1 is MDHEN and CDR2 is SYDVKM. The CDR3 is 20 amino acids. Each cDNA molecule in the library carried unique molecular identifiers. One entry per CDR3 protein, called by TCRdb with MiXCR from the 5' RACE reads. The sample has about 110,000 distinct CDR3 sequences; 15% to 20% are singletons. Study-wide results and caveats: Once DPC sensitization occurred, TCRs above 1 in 1000 frequency showed no change.

The total RNA was obtained from whole blood that was not fractionated. The source of this sequence is a human donor in good health. The V call is TRBV28, the J call TRBJ2-5; 15 bases map to TRBD2. The CDR3 nucleotides are TGTGCCAGCAGTTCCCCCCTCGGACTAGCGGGAGGGCGGCGGCCACAGACCCAGTACTTC. This sequence encodes CASSSPLGLAGGRRPQTQYF.